One and the same sample provided the 7 T cell receptor beta chains below, sequenced in a study of metastatic and nonmetastatic thyroid tumors. Each patient went into thyroid surgery without having received any treatment. TCRdb re-called the PCR reads through MiXCR. The table records under 25,000 clones, 25% to 30% of them present only once. Material: blood. The source is a female donor with papillary thyroid cancer or a benign thyroid nodule (not recorded which). Some clones in this sample may be carry-over from other donors' samples.

The rearrangement uses TRBV20-1 and TRBJ2-1, with 13 bases lining up with TRBD2. CDR3 length equals 15 residues. Germline assignment: CDR1 DFQATT and CDR2 SNEGSKA (reference sequence). The V segment lost 5 bases and the J segment 6 bases; nucleotides outside the gene matches: 7. CDR3 DNA: TGCAGTGCTGCTGCCCGACTAGCGGGAGGCAATGAGCAGTTCTTC. This translates into CSAAARLAGGNEQFF.

This clone has a count of ten or more. The genes are TRBV5-4 and TRBJ1-2; D might be TRBD1 (6 bases). The CDR3 runs 15 residues. Germline assignment: CDR1 SGHNT and CDR2 YYREEE (reference sequence). V was cut by 0 bases and J by 5 bases, with 14 bases left in between. Written as DNA, the CDR3 is TGTGCCAGCAGCTTGGACCAGGGGATGGGGTATGGCTACACCTTC. As protein: CASSLDQGMGYGYTF. The entire variable domain, with the rest obtained from reference TRBV5-4 and TRBJ1-2, is as follows: ETGVTQSPTHLIKTRGQQVTLRCSSQSGHNTVSWYQQALGQGPQFIFQYYREEENGRGNFPPRFSGLQFPNYSSELNVNALELDDSALYLCASSLDQGMGYGYTFGSGTRLTVV.

The genes are TRBV3-1 and TRBJ2-1; D is unclear. Trimming left V 3 bases short and J 9 bases short, with 12 bases between. The CDR3 is made up of 13 amino acids. The germline CDR1 and CDR2 sequences are LGHDT and YNNKEL (reference sequence). The CDR3 spells CASSQASMSEQFF. The CDR3 nucleotides are TGTGCCAGCAGCCAGGCTAGTATGAGTGAGCAGTTCTTC.

This chain uses TRBV11-1 with TRBJ2-3; the D gene is possibly TRBD2 (5 bases). The ends were cut back, 5 bases at V and 2 bases at J, with 17 bases in the middle. Looked up from germline, CDR1 is SGHAT and CDR2 is FQDESV (reference sequence). The CDR3 consists of 16 residues. CDR3 bases: TGTGCCAGCAGCCCCCTCGGGGTAGCTCCCACAGATACGCAGTATTTT. Protein sequence: CASSPLGVAPTDTQYF. The full variable domain, rest sourced from reference TRBV11-1 and TRBJ2-3, is EAEVAQSPRYKITEKSQAVAFWCDPISGHATLYWYRQILGQGPELLVQFQDESVVDDSQLPKDRFSAERLKGVDSTLKIQPAELGDSAMYLCASSPLGVAPTDTQYFGPGTRLTVL.

The chain recombines TRBV28 with TRBJ2-5, with 10 bases fitting TRBD1. V was clipped by 6 bases and J by 4 bases; unmatched bases: 8. The CDR3 is 15 residues long. CDR1 is MDHEN, CDR2 SYDVKM, per germline. The CDR3 loop reads CASRIGTGDVETQYF. The CDR3 coding sequence is TGTGCCAGCAGAATCGGGACAGGGGATGTAGAGACCCAGTACTTC.

The table lists this clone with many counts. The chain carries TRBV11-3 and TRBJ2-3, with D hard to call. Deletions cut 5 bases from V and 1 base from J, with 10 bases between. This CDR3 spans 14 amino acids. Germline lookup yields CDR1 SGHNT and CDR2 YENEEA. As DNA, the CDR3 is TGTGCCAGCAGCCCAGCTCTGGGCACAGATACGCAGTATTTT. Translation: CASSPALGTDTQYF.

This clone was detected many times. This chain joins TRBV11-2 and TRBJ2-2; the match to TRBD2 covers 10 bases. CDR1 is SGHAT and CDR2 is FQNNGV in the germline V gene. After removal of 3 bases from V and 5 bases from J, the junction contained 3 bases not matched to a gene. This CDR3 region has 15 residues. In nucleotides, the CDR3 is TGTGCCAGCAGCTTGGTGACTAGCGGGACCGGGGAGCTGTTTTTT. This encodes CASSLVTSGTGELFF.